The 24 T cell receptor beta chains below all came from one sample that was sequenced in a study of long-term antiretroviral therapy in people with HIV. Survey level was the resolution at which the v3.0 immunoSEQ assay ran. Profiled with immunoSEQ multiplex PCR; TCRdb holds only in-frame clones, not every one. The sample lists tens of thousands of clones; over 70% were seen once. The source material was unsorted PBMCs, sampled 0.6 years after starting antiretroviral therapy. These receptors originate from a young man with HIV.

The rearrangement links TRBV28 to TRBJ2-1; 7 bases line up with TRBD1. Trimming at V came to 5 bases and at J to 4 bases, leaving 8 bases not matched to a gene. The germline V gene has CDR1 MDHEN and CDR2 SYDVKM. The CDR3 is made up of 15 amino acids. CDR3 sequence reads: CASSPAGGSYNEQFF. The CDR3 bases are TGTGCCAGCAGTCCCGCAGGGGGAAGTTACAATGAGCAGTTCTTC.

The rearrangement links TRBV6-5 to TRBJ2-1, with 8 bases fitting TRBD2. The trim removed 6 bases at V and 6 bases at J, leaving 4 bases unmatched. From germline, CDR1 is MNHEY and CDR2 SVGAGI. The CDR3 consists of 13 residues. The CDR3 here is CASRRTSLNEQFF. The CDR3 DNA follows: TGTGCCAGCAGGAGGACTAGCCTCAATGAGCAGTTCTTC.

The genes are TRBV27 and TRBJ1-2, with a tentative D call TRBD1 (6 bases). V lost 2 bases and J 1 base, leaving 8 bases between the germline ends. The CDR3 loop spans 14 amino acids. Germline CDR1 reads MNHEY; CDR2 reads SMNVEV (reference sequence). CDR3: CASSLKGGNYGYTF. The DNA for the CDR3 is TGTGCCAGCAGTTTAAAAGGGGGTAACTATGGCTACACCTTC.

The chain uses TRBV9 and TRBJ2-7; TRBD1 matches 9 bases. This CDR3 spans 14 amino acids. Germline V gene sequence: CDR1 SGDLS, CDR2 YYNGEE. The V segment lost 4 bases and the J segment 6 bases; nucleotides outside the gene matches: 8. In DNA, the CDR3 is TGTGCCAGCAGCCCTGGGACAGGGTCCGGCGAGCAGTACTTC. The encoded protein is CASSPGTGSGEQYF. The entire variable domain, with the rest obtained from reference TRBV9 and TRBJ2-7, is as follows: DSGVTQTPKHLITATGQRVTLRCSPRSGDLSVYWYQQSLDQGLQFLIQYYNGEERAKGNILERFSAQQFPDLHSELNLSSLELGDSALYFCASSPGTGSGEQYFGPGTRLTVT.

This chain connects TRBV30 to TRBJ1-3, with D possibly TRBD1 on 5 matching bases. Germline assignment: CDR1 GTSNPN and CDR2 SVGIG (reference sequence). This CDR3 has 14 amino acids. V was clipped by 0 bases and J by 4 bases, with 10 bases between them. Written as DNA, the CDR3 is TGTGCCTGGAGTGTTGGGGGGGAAGGAAACACCATATATTTT. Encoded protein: CAWSVGGEGNTIYF. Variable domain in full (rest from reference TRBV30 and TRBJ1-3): SQTIHQWPATLVQPVGSPLSLECTVEGTSNPNLYWYRQAAGRGLQLLFYSVGIGQISSEVPQNLSASRPQDRQFILSSKKLLLSDSGFYLCAWSVGGEGNTIYFGEGSWLTVV.

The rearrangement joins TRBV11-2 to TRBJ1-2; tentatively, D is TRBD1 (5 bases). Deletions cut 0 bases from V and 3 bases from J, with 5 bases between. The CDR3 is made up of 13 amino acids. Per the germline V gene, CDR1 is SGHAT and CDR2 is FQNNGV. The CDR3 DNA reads TGTGCCAGCAGCTTAGACAGGGACTATGGCTACACCTTC. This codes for CASSLDRDYGYTF.

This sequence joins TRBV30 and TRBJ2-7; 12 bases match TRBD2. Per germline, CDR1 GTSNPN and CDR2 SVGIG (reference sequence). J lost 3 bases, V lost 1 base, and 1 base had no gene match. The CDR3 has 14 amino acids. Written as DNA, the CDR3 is TGTGCCTGGAGTGCGGGACTAGCGGGCTACGAGCAGTACTTC. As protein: CAWSAGLAGYEQYF.

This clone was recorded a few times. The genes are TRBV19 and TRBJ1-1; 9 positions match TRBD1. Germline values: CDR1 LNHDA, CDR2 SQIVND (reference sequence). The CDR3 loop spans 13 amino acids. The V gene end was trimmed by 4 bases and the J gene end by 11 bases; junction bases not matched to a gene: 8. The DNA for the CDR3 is TGTGCCAGTAGTACCGGGACAGGGTATGGGGCTTTCTTT. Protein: CASSTGTGYGAFF.

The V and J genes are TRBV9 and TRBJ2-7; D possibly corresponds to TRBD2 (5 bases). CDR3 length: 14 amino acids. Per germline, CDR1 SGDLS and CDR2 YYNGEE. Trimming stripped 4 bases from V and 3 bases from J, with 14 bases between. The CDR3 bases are TGTGCCAGCAGCTGGGGAGTTTACGGCTACGAGCAGTACTTC. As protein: CASSWGVYGYEQYF.

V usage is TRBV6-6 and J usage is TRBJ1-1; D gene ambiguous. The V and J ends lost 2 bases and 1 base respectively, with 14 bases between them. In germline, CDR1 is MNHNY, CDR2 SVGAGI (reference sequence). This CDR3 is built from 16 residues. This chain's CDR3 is CASSYILGPRNTEAFF. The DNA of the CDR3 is TGTGCCAGCAGTTACATTCTCGGCCCGAGGAACACTGAAGCTTTCTTT.

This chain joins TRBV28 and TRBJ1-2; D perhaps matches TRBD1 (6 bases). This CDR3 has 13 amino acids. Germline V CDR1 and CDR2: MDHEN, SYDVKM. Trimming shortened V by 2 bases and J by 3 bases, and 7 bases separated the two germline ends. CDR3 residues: CASSLRTDYGYTF. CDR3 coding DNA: TGTGCCAGCAGTTTAAGGACAGACTATGGCTACACCTTC.

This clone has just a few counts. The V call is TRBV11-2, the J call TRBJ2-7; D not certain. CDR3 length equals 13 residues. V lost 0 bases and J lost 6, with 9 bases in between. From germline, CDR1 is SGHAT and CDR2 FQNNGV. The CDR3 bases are TGTGCCAGCAGCTTAGACTGGGTAGGCGAGCAGTACTTC. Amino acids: CASSLDWVGEQYF.

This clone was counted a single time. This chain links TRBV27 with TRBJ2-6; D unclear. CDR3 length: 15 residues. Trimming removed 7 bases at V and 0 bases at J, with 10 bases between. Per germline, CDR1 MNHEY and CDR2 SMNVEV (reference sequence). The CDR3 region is CASIFAHSGANVLTF. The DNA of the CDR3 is TGTGCCAGCATCTTCGCCCACTCTGGGGCCAACGTCCTGACTTTC. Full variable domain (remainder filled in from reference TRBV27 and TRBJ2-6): EAQVTQNPRYLITVTGKKLTVTCSQNMNHEYMSWYRQDPGLGLRQIYYSMNVEVTDKGDVPEGYKVSRKEKRNFPLILESPSPNQTSLYFCASIFAHSGANVLTFGAGSRLTVL.

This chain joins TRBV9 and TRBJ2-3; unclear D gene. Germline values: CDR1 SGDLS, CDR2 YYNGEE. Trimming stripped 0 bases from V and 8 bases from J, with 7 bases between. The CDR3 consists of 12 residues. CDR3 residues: CASSVDIGTQYF. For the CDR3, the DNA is TGTGCCAGCAGCGTAGATATAGGTACGCAGTATTTT.

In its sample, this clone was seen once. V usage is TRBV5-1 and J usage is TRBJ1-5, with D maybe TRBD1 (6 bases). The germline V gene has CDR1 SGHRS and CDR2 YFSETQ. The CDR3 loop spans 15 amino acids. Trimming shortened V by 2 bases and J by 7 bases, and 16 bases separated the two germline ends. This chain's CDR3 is CASSLSGALSQPQHF. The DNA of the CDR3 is TGCGCCAGCAGCTTATCGGGGGCTTTAAGCCAGCCCCAGCATTTT.

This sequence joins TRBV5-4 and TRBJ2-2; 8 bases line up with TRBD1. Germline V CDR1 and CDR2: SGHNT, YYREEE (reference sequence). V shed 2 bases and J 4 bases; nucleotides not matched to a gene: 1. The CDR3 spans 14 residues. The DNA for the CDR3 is TGTGCCAGCAGCTTTCAGGGGGCCACCGGGGAGCTGTTTTTT. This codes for CASSFQGATGELFF.

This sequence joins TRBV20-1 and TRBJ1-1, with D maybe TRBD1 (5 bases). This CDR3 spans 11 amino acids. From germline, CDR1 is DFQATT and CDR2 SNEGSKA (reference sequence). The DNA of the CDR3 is TGCAGGGTCGGGGGTGCGACTGAAGCTTTCTTT. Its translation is CRVGGATEAFF.

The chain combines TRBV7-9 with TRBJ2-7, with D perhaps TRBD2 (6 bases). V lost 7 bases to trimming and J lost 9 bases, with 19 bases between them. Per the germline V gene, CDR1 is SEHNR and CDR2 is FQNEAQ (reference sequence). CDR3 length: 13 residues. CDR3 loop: CASTKAGSIGQYF. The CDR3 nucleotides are TGTGCCAGCACCAAGGCGGGGAGCATCGGGCAGTACTTC.

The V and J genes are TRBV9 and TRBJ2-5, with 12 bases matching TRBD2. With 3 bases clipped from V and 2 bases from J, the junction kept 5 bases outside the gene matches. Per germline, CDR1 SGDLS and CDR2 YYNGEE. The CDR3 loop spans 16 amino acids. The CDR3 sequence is CASSAGTSGRQETQYF. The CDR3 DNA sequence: TGTGCCAGCAGCGCCGGGACTAGCGGGCGACAAGAGACCCAGTACTTC.

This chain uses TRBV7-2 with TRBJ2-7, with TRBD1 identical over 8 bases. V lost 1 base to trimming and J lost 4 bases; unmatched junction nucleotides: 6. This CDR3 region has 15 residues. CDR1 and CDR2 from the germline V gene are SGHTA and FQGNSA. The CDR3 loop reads CASSLVAGGIYEQYF. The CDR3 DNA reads TGTGCCAGCAGCTTAGTGGCAGGGGGCATATACGAGCAGTACTTC. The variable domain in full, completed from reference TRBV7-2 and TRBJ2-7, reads GAGVSQSPSNKVTEKGKDVELRCDPISGHTALYWYRQSLGQGLEFLIYFQGNSAPDKSGLPSDRFSAERTGGSVSTLTIQRTQQEDSAVYLCASSLVAGGIYEQYFGPGTRLTVT.

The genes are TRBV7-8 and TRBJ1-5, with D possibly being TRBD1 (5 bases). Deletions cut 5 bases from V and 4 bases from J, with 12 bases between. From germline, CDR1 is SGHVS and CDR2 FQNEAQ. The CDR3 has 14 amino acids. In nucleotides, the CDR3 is TGTGCCAGCAGCACGGGGCCGGAGAATCAGCCCCAGCATTTT. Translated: CASSTGPENQPQHF.

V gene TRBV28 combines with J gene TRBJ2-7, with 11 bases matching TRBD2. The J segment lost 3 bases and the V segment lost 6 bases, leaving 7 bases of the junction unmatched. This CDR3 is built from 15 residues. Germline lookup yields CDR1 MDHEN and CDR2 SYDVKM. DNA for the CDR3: TGTGCCAGCAGAACTAGCGGGAGTCTAGTCTACGAGCAGTACTTC. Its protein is CASRTSGSLVYEQYF.

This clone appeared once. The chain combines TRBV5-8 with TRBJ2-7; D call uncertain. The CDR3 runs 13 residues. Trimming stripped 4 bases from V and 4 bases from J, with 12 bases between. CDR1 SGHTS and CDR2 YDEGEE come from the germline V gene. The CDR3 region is CASSVDQLYEQYF. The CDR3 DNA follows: TGTGCCAGCAGCGTGGACCAGCTTTACGAGCAGTACTTC.

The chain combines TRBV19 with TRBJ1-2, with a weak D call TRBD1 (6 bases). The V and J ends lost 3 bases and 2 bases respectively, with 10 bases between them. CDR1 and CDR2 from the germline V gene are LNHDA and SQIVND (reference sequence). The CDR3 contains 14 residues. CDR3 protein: CASSMDDRNYGYTF. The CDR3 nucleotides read TGTGCCAGTAGTATGGATGACAGGAACTATGGCTACACCTTC.